This passage covers 12 T cell receptor beta chains from one sample sequenced in a study of T cell responses to AZD1222 COVID-19 vaccine. Here immunoSEQ multiplex PCR was the method, and the copy in TCRdb shows in-frame clones only, minus some. The sample lists 150,000 to 200,000 clones; roughly 93% were seen once. The source was peripheral blood, collected on day 0 of AZD1222 vaccination. The receptors come from an adult in good health.

V usage is TRBV7-9 and J usage is TRBJ1-4; D not certain. The CDR3 sequence is 18 residues long. V lost 0 bases and J 0 bases, leaving 14 bases between the germline ends. Germline V lookup: CDR1 SEHNR, CDR2 FQNEAQ (reference sequence). CDR3 nucleotides: TGTGCCAGCAGCTTAGCCGGATTAAATTCTGCAACTAATGAAAAACTGTTTTTT. This translates into CASSLAGLNSATNEKLFF.

The chain couples TRBV30 to TRBJ1-1, with a weak D call TRBD1 (5 bases). Germline V gene lookup returns CDR1 GTSNPN and CDR2 SVGIG (reference sequence). Trimming cost V 8 bases and J 5 bases, with 12 bases left between them. This CDR3 has 11 residues. The CDR3 region is CAVQGWTEAFF. The DNA of the CDR3 is TGTGCCGTCCAGGGTTGGACTGAAGCTTTCTTT.

The CDR3 region has the DNA TGTGCCAGCGGTTCCGGGACTAGTAGGGAGACCCAGTACTTC. Protein sequence: CASGSGTSRETQYF. The chain employs TRBV6-5 and TRBJ2-5, with 8 bases that match TRBD2. The CDR3 runs to 14 residues. V gave up 8 bases and J gave up 5 bases; unmatched junction bases: 10. Germline V gene lookup returns CDR1 MNHEY and CDR2 SVGAGI.

The chain recombines TRBV7-8 with TRBJ1-1; tentative D call: TRBD1 (5 bases). V shed 4 bases and J shed 2 bases, with 8 bases lying between them. The CDR3 contains 13 residues. Looked up from germline, CDR1 is SGHVS and CDR2 is FQNEAQ. The CDR3 spells CASSSQGNTEAFF. DNA for the CDR3: TGTGCCAGCAGCTCGCAGGGTAACACTGAAGCTTTCTTT.

V and J are TRBV30 and TRBJ1-5; weak D call: TRBD1 (6 bases). Germline V CDR1 and CDR2: GTSNPN, SVGIG (reference sequence). The CDR3 has 13 amino acids. V lost 4 bases and J 4 bases, leaving 11 bases between the germline ends. CDR3 amino acids: CAWTRGHNQPQHF. The DNA for the CDR3 is TGTGCCTGGACCAGGGGCCATAATCAGCCCCAGCATTTT.

This chain joins TRBV7-9 and TRBJ2-3; 7 bases are shared with TRBD2. The CDR3 extends over 17 amino acids. The V and J ends lost 0 bases and 0 bases, in that order; junction bases with no gene match: 6. Germline assignment: CDR1 SEHNR and CDR2 FQNEAQ (reference sequence). The CDR3 reads CASSLAGPAGSTDTQYF. The DNA of the CDR3 is TGTGCCAGCAGCTTAGCTGGGCCAGCGGGGAGCACAGATACGCAGTATTTT.

The chain is built from TRBV18 and TRBJ2-2; D call uncertain. Germline V lookup: CDR1 KGHSH, CDR2 LQKENI. This CDR3 comprises 16 residues. V lost 3 bases to trimming and J lost 0 bases, with 11 bases between them. The CDR3 loop is CASSPGSYPNTGELFF. The CDR3 bases are TGTGCCAGCTCACCCGGATCCTACCCGAACACCGGGGAGCTGTTTTTT. Full variable domain (outside the CDR3, taken from reference TRBV18 and TRBJ2-2): NAGVMQNPRHLVRRRGQEARLRCSPMKGHSHVYWYRQLPEEGLKFMVYLQKENIIDESGMPKERFSAEFPKEGPSILRIQQVVRGDSAAYFCASSPGSYPNTGELFFGEGSRLTVL.

There are a few counts of this clone. This chain links TRBV6-5 with TRBJ1-4; TRBD1 matches at 7 bases. V lost 5 bases to trimming and J lost 7 bases; unmatched junction nucleotides: 10. CDR1 and CDR2 from the germline V gene are MNHEY and SVGAGI. The CDR3 covers 15 residues. CDR3 in amino acids: CASSRTDRVTEKLFF. Written as DNA, the CDR3 is TGTGCCAGCAGTCGAACCGACAGGGTTACTGAAAAACTGTTTTTT.

The V and J genes are TRBV5-8 and TRBJ2-2, with a tentative D call TRBD2 (6 bases). The germline CDR1 and CDR2 sequences are SGHTS and YDEGEE. This CDR3 contains 16 residues. Trimming removed 1 base at V and 2 bases at J, with 12 bases between. The CDR3 loop reads CASSLFGGTNTGELFF. The CDR3 coding sequence is TGTGCCAGCAGCTTGTTCGGTGGGACTAACACCGGGGAGCTGTTTTTT. Full variable domain (remainder filled in from reference TRBV5-8 and TRBJ2-2): EAGVTQSPTHLIKTRGQQATLRCSPISGHTSVYWYQQALGLGLQFLLWYDEGEERNRGNFPPRFSGRQFPNYSSELNVNALELEDSALYLCASSLFGGTNTGELFFGEGSRLTVL.

This clone was seen a few times. This chain connects TRBV2 to TRBJ1-1, with D hard to call. Germline V gene data show CDR1 as SNHLY and CDR2 as FYNNEI. Trimming removed 6 bases from V and 6 bases from J, with 8 bases in between. CDR3 length equals 11 residues. This CDR3 is CASRDLSEAFF. The CDR3 DNA reads as TGTGCCAGCAGAGACTTGTCTGAAGCTTTCTTT.

This chain uses TRBV18 with TRBJ2-3; D may be TRBD2 (6 bases). Germline CDR1 and CDR2: KGHSH and LQKENI. The CDR3 covers 15 residues. V lost 4 bases and J 3 bases, leaving 14 bases between the germline ends. The CDR3 region is CASSRRRGGTDTQYF. CDR3 sequence (DNA): TGTGCCAGCTCACGGAGGAGGGGTGGAACAGATACGCAGTATTTT.

This chain links TRBV19 with TRBJ1-2; D is undetermined. V dropped 6 bases and J dropped 8 bases, with 19 bases sitting between them. Germline-derived CDR1 and CDR2 are LNHDA and SQIVND (reference sequence). The CDR3 is 14 amino acids. For the CDR3, the DNA is TGTGCCAGTAGCCCCCAAACAACCTCACTAGGCTACACCTTC. Amino acids: CASSPQTTSLGYTF.